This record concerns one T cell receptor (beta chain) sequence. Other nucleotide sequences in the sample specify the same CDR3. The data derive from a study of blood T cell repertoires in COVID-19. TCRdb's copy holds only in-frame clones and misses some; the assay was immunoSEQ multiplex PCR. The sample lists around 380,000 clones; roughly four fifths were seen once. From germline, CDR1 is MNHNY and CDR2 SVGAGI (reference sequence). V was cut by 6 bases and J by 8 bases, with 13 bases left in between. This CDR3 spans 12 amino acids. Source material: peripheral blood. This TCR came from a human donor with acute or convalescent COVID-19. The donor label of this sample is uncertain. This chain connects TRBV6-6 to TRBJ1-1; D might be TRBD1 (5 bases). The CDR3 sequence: CASRPAGLEAFF. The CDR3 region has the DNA TGTGCCAGCAGACCCGCAGGGCTAGAAGCTTTCTTT.